One sample yielded the 17 T cell receptor beta chains listed below, sequenced in a study of blood T cell repertoires in COVID-19. Repertoires were generated with immunoSEQ multiplex PCR, while TCRdb's copy carries only in-frame clones and drops some. The top ten clones hold around 20% of a sample with about 75,000 clones, 88% of them seen once. Sequenced sample: peripheral blood. The receptor set was obtained from a human donor in a cohort sampled during active COVID-19.

The chain is built from TRBV5-8 and TRBJ2-4; D not resolved. Germline CDR1 and CDR2: SGHTS and YDEGEE. The CDR3 consists of 15 residues. V was pared by 0 bases and J by 0 bases, with 7 bases between. DNA of the CDR3: TGTGCCAGCAGCTTGGGCCAGGTAGCCAAAAACATTCAGTACTTC. Translating gives CASSLGQVAKNIQYF.

The rearrangement links TRBV7-9 to TRBJ1-4, with 8 bases matching TRBD1. Trimming removed 5 bases from V and 5 bases from J; junction bases left unmatched: 7. The CDR3 is 15 amino acids. Germline V gene data show CDR1 as SEHNR and CDR2 as FQNEAQ (reference sequence). In nucleotides, the CDR3 is TGTGCCAGCAGCGGTGGACAGGGTCCAAATGAAAAACTGTTTTTT. Its protein product is CASSGGQGPNEKLFF.

The rearrangement uses TRBV13 and TRBJ2-5, with TRBD2 matching 11 bases. Trimming took 4 bases from V and 5 from J; bases not matched to a gene: 6. Germline CDR1 reads PRHDT; CDR2 reads FYEKMQ (reference sequence). The CDR3 extends over 15 amino acids. The chain's CDR3 is CASSSESSGGETQYF. The CDR3 coding sequence is TGTGCCAGCAGCTCAGAGTCTAGCGGGGGGGAGACCCAGTACTTC. Full variable domain (outside the CDR3, taken from reference TRBV13 and TRBJ2-5): AAGVIQSPRHLIKEKRETATLKCYPIPRHDTVYWYQQGPGQDPQFLISFYEKMQSDKGSIPDRFSAQQFSDYHSELNMSSLELGDSALYFCASSSESSGGETQYFGPGTRLLVL.

The chain has TRBV2 and TRBJ2-1, with 9 bases identical to TRBD1. This CDR3 has 16 residues. With 6 bases clipped from V and 4 bases from J, the junction kept 10 bases outside the gene matches. Germline V gene lookup returns CDR1 SNHLY and CDR2 FYNNEI. The CDR3 region is CASRGLTGGTYNEQFF. CDR3 sequence (DNA): TGTGCCAGCAGAGGCCTGACAGGGGGTACTTACAATGAGCAGTTCTTC.

The gene calls are TRBV30 and TRBJ2-5, with 12 bases identical to TRBD2. This CDR3 contains 15 residues. Germline CDR1 GTSNPN, CDR2 SVGIG (reference sequence). The V gene end was trimmed by 1 base and the J gene end by 2 bases; junction bases not matched to a gene: 2. The CDR3 sequence: CAWSAGLAGQETQYF. The CDR3 region has the DNA TGTGCCTGGAGTGCCGGACTAGCGGGGCAAGAGACCCAGTACTTC. The whole variable domain, remainder taken from reference TRBV30 and TRBJ2-5, is SQTIHQWPATLVQPVGSPLSLECTVEGTSNPNLYWYRQAAGRGLQLLFYSVGIGQISSEVPQNLSASRPQDRQFILSSKKLLLSDSGFYLCAWSAGLAGQETQYFGPGTRLLVL.

The V gene is TRBV7-6, the J gene TRBJ2-3; 10 nucleotides line up with TRBD2. Germline V lookup: CDR1 SGHVS, CDR2 FNYEAQ. The CDR3 totals 16 residues. The V and J ends lost 7 bases and 4 bases, in that order; junction bases with no gene match: 11. The chain's CDR3 is CASTPSLAGKADTQYF. Written as DNA, the CDR3 is TGTGCCAGCACGCCCTCACTAGCGGGAAAGGCAGATACGCAGTATTTT.

The CDR3 nucleotides read TGCGCCAGCAGCCAATCGGACAGTACTAACTATGGCTACACCTTC. It codes for CASSQSDSTNYGYTF. V gene TRBV4-1 combines with J gene TRBJ1-2; a weak D match, TRBD1 (6 bases). V was pared by 2 bases and J by 0 bases, with 10 bases between. This CDR3 spans 15 amino acids. Germline CDR1 and CDR2: MGHRA and YSYEKL.

This sequence joins TRBV11-2 and TRBJ1-1; 7 nucleotides agree with TRBD1. The V and J ends lost 7 bases and 1 base, in that order; junction bases with no gene match: 3. Per the germline V gene, CDR1 is SGHAT and CDR2 is FQNNGV. The CDR3 sequence is 13 residues long. CDR3 protein: CASTRDRNTEAFF. The CDR3 DNA reads TGTGCCAGCACCAGGGACAGGAACACTGAAGCTTTCTTT.

This clone was observed a single time. The rearrangement joins TRBV5-6 to TRBJ2-1; tentatively, D is TRBD2 (5 bases). The germline V and J ends were trimmed by 1 base and 7 bases, with 15 bases remaining between them. The CDR3 extends over 15 amino acids. Germline V lookup: CDR1 SGHDT, CDR2 YYEEEE. This chain's CDR3 is CASSLPLGVRNEQFF. DNA for the CDR3: TGTGCCAGCAGCTTGCCGCTGGGAGTCAGGAATGAGCAGTTCTTC.

The chain joins TRBV4-3 to TRBJ2-1, with 10 positions matching TRBD2. Germline CDR1 LGHNA, CDR2 YSLEER. V trimming: 0 bases; J trimming: 0 bases; junction bases outside the gene matches: 5. This CDR3 spans 18 amino acids. DNA for the CDR3: TGCGCCAGCAGCCAAGATCTTCAGCGGGGGGGCTCCTACAATGAGCAGTTCTTC. Translating gives CASSQDLQRGGSYNEQFF.

This sequence joins TRBV5-5 and TRBJ2-2, with D tentatively TRBD2 (7 bases). CDR1 and CDR2 (germline): SGHKS, YYEKEE (reference sequence). V was cut by 1 base and J by 4 bases, with 11 bases left in between. This CDR3 has 15 residues. The CDR3 loop reads CASSLRRGGTGELFF. The DNA for the CDR3 is TGTGCCAGCAGCTTGAGAAGGGGGGGCACCGGGGAGCTGTTTTTT.

This clone was seen once. V usage is TRBV5-1 and J usage is TRBJ2-5, with 7 bases lining up with TRBD2. The V segment lost 0 bases and the J segment 5 bases; nucleotides outside the gene matches: 4. Germline CDR1 SGHRS, CDR2 YFSETQ. This CDR3 is built from 14 residues. Written as DNA, the CDR3 is TGCGCCAGCAGCTTGGAGGGAGGGAAGGAGACCCAGTACTTC. It codes for CASSLEGGKETQYF.

The table lists this clone with a few counts. The J gene is TRBJ1-1, the V gene TRBV3-1 (or the pseudogene TRBV3-2), with D perhaps TRBD1 (5 bases). The CDR3 runs 16 residues. Germline V gene data show CDR1 as LGHDT and CDR2 as YNNKEL (reference sequence). Trimming took 2 bases from V and 5 from J, leaving 18 bases between them. The CDR3 DNA sequence: TGTGCCAGCAGCCAATATTCCTTGACCGGGACTACTGAAGCTTTCTTT. This gives the protein CASSQYSLTGTTEAFF.

This chain connects TRBV27 to TRBJ2-1; 9 bases line up with TRBD1. The CDR3 is made up of 14 amino acids. Germline V lookup: CDR1 MNHEY, CDR2 SMNVEV (reference sequence). The trim removed 2 bases at V and 7 bases at J, leaving 3 bases unmatched. The CDR3 here is CASSLGTGRNEQFF. In nucleotides, the CDR3 is TGTGCCAGCAGTTTAGGGACAGGGAGGAATGAGCAGTTCTTC.

This chain connects TRBV18 to TRBJ2-2; 8 nucleotides align to TRBD1. This CDR3 is 15 amino acids long. Germline CDR1 is KGHSH and CDR2 is LQKENI. The ends lost 3 bases at V and 4 bases at J; junction bases unmatched: 4. The CDR3 loop reads CASSPSTGGTGELFF. In DNA form, the CDR3 reads TGTGCCAGCTCACCGTCAACAGGGGGCACCGGGGAGCTGTTTTTT.

CDR3 loop: CASSLGGQGQETQYF. CDR3 coding DNA: TGCGCCAGCAGCTTGGGCGGACAGGGGCAGGAGACCCAGTACTTC. This sequence joins TRBV5-1 and TRBJ2-5, with 9 bases lining up with TRBD1. The CDR3 contains 15 residues. Germline V gene lookup returns CDR1 SGHRS and CDR2 YFSETQ. V lost 0 bases, J lost 5 bases, and 5 bases stayed unmatched.

The J gene is TRBJ1-2, the V gene TRBV19; D not resolved. Trimming stripped 3 bases from V and 8 bases from J, with 7 bases between. Germline V gene sequence: CDR1 LNHDA, CDR2 SQIVND (reference sequence). The CDR3 has 11 residues. CDR3 sequence reads: CASSMNKGYTF. The DNA of the CDR3 is TGTGCCAGTAGTATGAACAAGGGCTACACCTTC.